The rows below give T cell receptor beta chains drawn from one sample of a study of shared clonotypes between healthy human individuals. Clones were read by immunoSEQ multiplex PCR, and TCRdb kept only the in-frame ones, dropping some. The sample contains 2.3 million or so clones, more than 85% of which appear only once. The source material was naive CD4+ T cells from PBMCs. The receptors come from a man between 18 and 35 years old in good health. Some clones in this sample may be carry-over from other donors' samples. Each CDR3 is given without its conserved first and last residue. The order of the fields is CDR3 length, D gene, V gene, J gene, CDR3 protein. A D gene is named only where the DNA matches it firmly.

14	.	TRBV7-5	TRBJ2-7	VRSLEGRPSSYEQY
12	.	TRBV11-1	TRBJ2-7	ASSLGQVVGEQY
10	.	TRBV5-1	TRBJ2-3	ASSITTDTQY
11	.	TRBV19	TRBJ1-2	ASSPQDSYGYT
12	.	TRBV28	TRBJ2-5	ASSKPDGKETQY
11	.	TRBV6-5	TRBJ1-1	ASRLDKNTEAF
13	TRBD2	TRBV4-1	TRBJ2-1	ASSQIAGNFYEQF
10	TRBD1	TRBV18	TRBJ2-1	ASSRDRGGQF
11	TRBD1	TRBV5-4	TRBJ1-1	ASRPEGARGAF
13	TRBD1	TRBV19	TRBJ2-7	ASSLTGTGPYEQY
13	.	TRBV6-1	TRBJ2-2	ASSTPPDGTGELF
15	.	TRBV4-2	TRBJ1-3	ASSQEVERSSGNTIY
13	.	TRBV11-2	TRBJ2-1	ASSPLPRGWNEQF
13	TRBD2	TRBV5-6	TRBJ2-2	ASSRLAQDTGELF
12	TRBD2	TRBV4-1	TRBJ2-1	ASSPYFPAGALF
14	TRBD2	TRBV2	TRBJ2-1	ASSDFGGRADNEQF
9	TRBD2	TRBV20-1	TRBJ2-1	STSDNNEQF
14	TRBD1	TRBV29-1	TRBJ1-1	SVRQNRGRVNTEAF
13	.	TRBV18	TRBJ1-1	ASSPVDSMNTEAF
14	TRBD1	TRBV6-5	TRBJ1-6	ASSYSRQGIGSPLH
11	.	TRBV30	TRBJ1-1	AWSVGQNTEAF
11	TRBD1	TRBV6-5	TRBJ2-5	ASGGTGRGTQY
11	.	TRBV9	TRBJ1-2	ASSAEVVYGYT
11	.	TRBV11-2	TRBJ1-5	ASSPGGNQPQH
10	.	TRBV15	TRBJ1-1	AAARRDTEAF
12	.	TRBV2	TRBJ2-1	ASQPRRSYNEQF
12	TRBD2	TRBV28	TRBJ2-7	ASTRLAGTYEQY
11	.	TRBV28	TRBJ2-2	ASSRDATGELF
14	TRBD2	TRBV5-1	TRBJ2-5	ASSSGLAGGQETQY
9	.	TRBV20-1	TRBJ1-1	SARTDTEAF
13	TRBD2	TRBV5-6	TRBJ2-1	ASTNPGLTYNEQF
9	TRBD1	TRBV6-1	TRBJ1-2	ARRGGRGYT
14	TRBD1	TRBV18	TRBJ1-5	ASSPGQGSGNQPQH